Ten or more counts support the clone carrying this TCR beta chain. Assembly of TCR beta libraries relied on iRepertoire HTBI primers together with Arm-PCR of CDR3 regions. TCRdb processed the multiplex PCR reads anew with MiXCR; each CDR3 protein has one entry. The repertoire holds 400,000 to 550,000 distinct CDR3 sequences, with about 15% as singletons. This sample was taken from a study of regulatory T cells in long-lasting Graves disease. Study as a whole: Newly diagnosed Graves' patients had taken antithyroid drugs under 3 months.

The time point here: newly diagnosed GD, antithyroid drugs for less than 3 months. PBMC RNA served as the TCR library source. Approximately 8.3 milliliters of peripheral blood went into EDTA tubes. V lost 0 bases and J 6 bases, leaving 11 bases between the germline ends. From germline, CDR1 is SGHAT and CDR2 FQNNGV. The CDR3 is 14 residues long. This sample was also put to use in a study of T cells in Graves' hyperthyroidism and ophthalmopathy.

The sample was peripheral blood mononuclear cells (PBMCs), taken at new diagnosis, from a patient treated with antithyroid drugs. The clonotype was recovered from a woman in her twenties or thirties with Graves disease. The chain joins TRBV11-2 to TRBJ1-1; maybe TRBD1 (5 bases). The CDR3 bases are TGTGCCAGCAGCTTAGATCCAGGGAGCGCTGAAGCTTTCTTT. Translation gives CASSLDPGSAEAFF. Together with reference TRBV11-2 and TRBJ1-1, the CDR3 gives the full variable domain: EAGVAQSPRYKIIEKRQSVAFWCNPISGHATLYWYQQILGQGPKLLIQFQNNGVVDDSQLPKDRFSAERLKGVDSTLKIQPAKLEDSAVYLCASSLDPGSAEAFFGQGTRLTVV.